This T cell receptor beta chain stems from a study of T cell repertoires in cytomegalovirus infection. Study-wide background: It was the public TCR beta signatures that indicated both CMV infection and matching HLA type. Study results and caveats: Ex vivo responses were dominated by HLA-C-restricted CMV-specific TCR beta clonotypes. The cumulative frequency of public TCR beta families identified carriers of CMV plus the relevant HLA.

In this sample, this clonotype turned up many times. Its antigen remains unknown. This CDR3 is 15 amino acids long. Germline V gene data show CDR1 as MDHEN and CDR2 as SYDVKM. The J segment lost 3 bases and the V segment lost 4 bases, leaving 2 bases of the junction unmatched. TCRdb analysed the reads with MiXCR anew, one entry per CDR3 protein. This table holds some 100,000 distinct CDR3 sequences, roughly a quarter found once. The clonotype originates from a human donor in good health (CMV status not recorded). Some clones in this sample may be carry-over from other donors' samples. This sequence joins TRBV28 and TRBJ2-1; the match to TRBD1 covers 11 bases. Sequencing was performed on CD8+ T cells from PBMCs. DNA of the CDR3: TGTGCCAGCAGTTCCGGGACAGGGGGCTACAATGAGCAGTTCTTC. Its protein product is CASSSGTGGYNEQFF.